The rows below give T cell receptor beta chains drawn from one sample of a study of ipilimumab plus nivolumab after autologous stem cell transplantation. Libraries were prepared by immunoSEQ multiplex PCR; TCRdb keeps only in-frame clonotypes and omits some of them. The sample lists 20,000 to 25,000 clones; around 80% were seen once. The sequences come from PBMCs, collected in a trial of ipilimumab plus nivolumab as post-transplant consolidation. The receptor set was obtained from a male donor with diffuse large B-cell lymphoma. The CDR3 runs from the conserved cysteine through the conserved F or W. The D gene is left open where the match is weak. Clone size is shown for a subset of rows, as once, few, many or a class of expanded clone.

d_call,j_call,clone_size,v_call,cdr3_nt,cdr3_aa
TRBD1,TRBJ2-3,-,TRBV7-9,TGTGCCAGCAGCTCCGGACAGGGGACAGATACGCAGTATTTT,CASSSGQGTDTQYF
-,TRBJ1-3,-,TRBV6-1,TGTGCCAGCAGTGAAGGGGGAAGCTCTGGAAACACCATATATTTT,CASSEGGSSGNTIYF
-,TRBJ1-1,-,TRBV11-2,TGTGCCAGCAGCTTAGAGTTCGGGAAAATGAACACTGAAGCTTTCTTT,CASSLEFGKMNTEAFF
-,TRBJ2-3,-,TRBV7-8,TGTGCCAGCAACACCCAGGAGGGGGATACGCAGTATTTT,CASNTQEGDTQYF
-,TRBJ2-1,-,TRBV11-2,TGTGCCAGCAGCTTCCGGGGATACAATGAGCAGTTCTTC,CASSFRGYNEQFF
TRBD2,TRBJ2-7,-,TRBV25-1,TGTGCCAGCAGTGAATCTCTAGCGGGGGGCTACGAGCAGTACTTC,CASSESLAGGYEQYF
TRBD2,TRBJ2-1,-,TRBV5-4,TGTGCCAGCAGGCCACCGGGACTAGCGGGGGGGCCGCTCTTC,CASRPPGLAGGPLF
TRBD1,TRBJ1-1,-,TRBV30,TGTGCCTGGAATGACAGGGGGGGGTTAAGCACTGAAGCTTTCTTT,CAWNDRGGLSTEAFF
-,TRBJ1-3,-,TRBV6-1,TGTGCCAGCAGTGAAGGGGCGGGTGGAAACACCATATATTTT,CASSEGAGGNTIYF
TRBD1,TRBJ1-3,-,TRBV5-1,TGCGCCAGCAGCTTGTGGGCAGGGGGAGACACCATATATTTT,CASSLWAGGDTIYF
TRBD1,TRBJ1-1,-,TRBV7-9,TGTGCCAGCAGCACCAACAGGGGCCAAGGCACTGAAGCTTTCTTT,CASSTNRGQGTEAFF
-,TRBJ1-6,-,TRBV28,TGTGCCAGCAGGGCCGGGACGGACAATTCACCCCTCCACTTT,CASRAGTDNSPLHF
-,TRBJ2-2,-,TRBV5-6,TGTGCCAGCAGTTTTGACCGTCTCGCCGGGGAGCTGTTTTTT,CASSFDRLAGELFF
TRBD1,TRBJ2-5,medium-sized,TRBV5-1,TGCGCCAGCAGGGTTGAGGGGGCAAAGTACCAAGAGACCCAGTACTTC,CASRVEGAKYQETQYF
TRBD1,TRBJ2-7,-,TRBV9,TGTGCCAGCAGCGCTCAAGACAGGGGATCCTACGAGCAGTACTTC,CASSAQDRGSYEQYF
-,TRBJ1-6,-,TRBV18,TGTGCCAGCTCACCCCTGGACAGTTTTAATTCACCCCTCCACTTT,CASSPLDSFNSPLHF
TRBD1,TRBJ1-2,once,TRBV19,TGTGCCAGTAGTGCGACAGGGGCTGATGGCTACACCTTC,CASSATGADGYTF
TRBD2,TRBJ2-3,-,TRBV28,TGTGCCAGCAGTTTAACTAGCGGGGACCCCACAGATACGCAGTATTTT,CASSLTSGDPTDTQYF
TRBD1,TRBJ2-7,-,TRBV5-1,TGCGCCAGCAGATCCGGGACAGGGTCCCCCTACGAGCAGTACTTC,CASRSGTGSPYEQYF
TRBD1,TRBJ2-7,-,TRBV23-1,TGCGCCAGTCCGACAGGGGGGCATCGCTACGAGCAGTACTTC,CASPTGGHRYEQYF
-,TRBJ2-5,-,TRBV28,TGTGCCAGCAGTTCCCCTACAGGTAACCAAGAGACCCAGTACTTC,CASSSPTGNQETQYF
-,TRBJ1-2,-,TRBV5-6,TGTGCCAGCAGCTTGGGTGTTTCCGGCTACACCTTC,CASSLGVSGYTF
-,TRBJ2-3,-,TRBV19,TGTGCCAGTAGTAACCCGGGGTCCACAGATACGCAGTATTTT,CASSNPGSTDTQYF
-,TRBJ1-1,few,TRBV2,TGTGCCAGCAGTGATTACAGGGTAAACACTGAAGCTTTCTTT,CASSDYRVNTEAFF
-,TRBJ1-5,-,TRBV6-4,TGTGCCAGCAGTGACATGGGAGACCATTGCAATCAGCCCCAGCATTTT,CASSDMGDHCNQPQHF
TRBD1,TRBJ2-7,-,TRBV18,TGTGCCAGCTCACCGAAGGACAGGGACGAGCAGTACTTC,CASSPKDRDEQYF
TRBD2,TRBJ2-1,-,TRBV5-6,TGTGCCAGCAGCCTGGGGGAGGGCTCCTACAATGAGCAGTTCTTC,CASSLGEGSYNEQFF
-,TRBJ2-3,-,TRBV7-9,TGTGCCAGCAGCTTCGGGGGCCCAGATACGCAGTATTTT,CASSFGGPDTQYF
TRBD1,TRBJ2-1,-,TRBV11-3,TGTGCCAGCAGCCTAAGGGCGGGACAGGGGGGTGAGCAGTTCTTC,CASSLRAGQGGEQFF
TRBD1,TRBJ1-1,-,TRBV30,TGTGCCTGGAGTCACTCTCAGGGGGCTGAAGCTTTCTTT,CAWSHSQGAEAFF
-,TRBJ2-3,-,TRBV15,TGTGCCACCGCCCTGTGGCTCACTGACACAGATACGCAGTATTTT,CATALWLTDTDTQYF
TRBD1,TRBJ2-7,once,TRBV28,TGTGCCAGCAGTTCCACCGGACAGGGGGGCGAGCAGTACTTC,CASSSTGQGGEQYF
-,TRBJ2-2,few,TRBV7-6,TGTGCCAGCAGCTTAGAGCCAGGGTGGAGGGAGCTGTTTTTT,CASSLEPGWRELFF
-,TRBJ2-1,-,TRBV7-5,TGTGCCAGAAGCTGTAAAGCGGGGTACAATGAGCAGTTCTTC,CARSCKAGYNEQFF
-,TRBJ1-6,-,TRBV30,TGTGCCTGGACTCTCAGGGCCTATAATTCACCCCTCCACTTT,CAWTLRAYNSPLHF
-,TRBJ1-2,-,TRBV7-9,TGTGCCAGCAGCAACCTTCGCGCTGGCTACACCTTC,CASSNLRAGYTF
-,TRBJ2-5,-,TRBV2,TGTGCCAGCAGTGAACAGGGTAGGGAGACCCAGTACTTC,CASSEQGRETQYF
TRBD1,TRBJ2-7,few,TRBV5-4,TGTGCCAGCAGCTTGACTCATCAGGGGGTCGAGCAGTACTTC,CASSLTHQGVEQYF
-,TRBJ1-5,-,TRBV9,TGTGCCAGCAGTGCCGGTCAGCCCCAGCATTTT,CASSAGQPQHF
-,TRBJ2-1,-,TRBV9,TGTGCCAGCAGCGTAGAAGGGACTTCCACAAATGAGCAGTTCTTC,CASSVEGTSTNEQFF
-,TRBJ1-5,-,TRBV19,TGTGCCAGTAGTATAATTATGTCGACACGAGTTCAGCCCCAGCATTTT,CASSIIMSTRVQPQHF
-,TRBJ1-1,-,TRBV5-1,TGCGCCAGCAGCTTGATGCCGGGTTTGAACACTGAAGCTTTCTTT,CASSLMPGLNTEAFF
TRBD1,TRBJ2-1,few,TRBV28,TGTGCCAGTGAGGGCAGGGGGTACAATGAGCAGTTCTTC,CASEGRGYNEQFF
-,TRBJ2-7,few,TRBV19,TGTGCCAGTAGGGAGGGACAGTCCTACGAGCAGTACTTC,CASREGQSYEQYF
-,TRBJ2-3,-,TRBV4-1,TGCGCCAGCAGCCAAGTACTAGATACGCAGTATTTT,CASSQVLDTQYF
-,TRBJ2-1,large,TRBV29-1,TGCAGCGTTGATGGTACGGGGGCGCGGGTAGAAGAGCAGTTCTTC,CSVDGTGARVEEQFF
-,TRBJ2-2,few,TRBV6-6,TGTGCCAGCAGTAATGGCCCCCTGAACACCGGGGAGCTGTTTTTT,CASSNGPLNTGELFF
-,TRBJ2-7,once,TRBV21-1,TGTGCCAGCAGCAAAAGGGACAGGGGAGGCTACGAGCAGTACTTC,CASSKRDRGGYEQYF
-,TRBJ2-1,-,TRBV11-2,TGTGCCAGCAGCCCCCACATTTCAGACAATGAGCAGTTCTTC,CASSPHISDNEQFF
-,TRBJ2-5,-,TRBV5-6,TGTGCCAGCAGCTTGGCCGAGACCCAGTACTTC,CASSLAETQYF
TRBD1,TRBJ1-4,few,TRBV5-1,TGCGCCAGCAGCTTGGAGGGACAGGGGCTTGAAAAACTGTTTTTT,CASSLEGQGLEKLFF
-,TRBJ2-1,-,TRBV10-3,TGTGCCGTTCCAGGGAAAAACAATGAGCAGTTCTTC,CAVPGKNNEQFF
-,TRBJ1-1,medium-sized,TRBV7-2,TGTGCCAGCAGCTTTAAAGGTGGGACTGAAGCTTTCTTT,CASSFKGGTEAFF
TRBD1,TRBJ2-2,-,TRBV2,TGTGCCAGCAGTGGACAGGGGACGAACACCGGGGAGCTGTTTTTT,CASSGQGTNTGELFF
-,TRBJ2-5,-,TRBV2,TGTGCCAGCAGTGTCGGGGGGCTCCAAGAGACCCAGTACTTC,CASSVGGLQETQYF
TRBD1,TRBJ1-5,-,TRBV6-6,TGTGCCAGCAGCGCGCAGGGGGCTATCAATCAGCCCCAGCATTTT,CASSAQGAINQPQHF